This TCR beta chain was identified in a study of PD-L1 blockade in urothelial cancer. The overall study: Peripheral blood specimens exhibited a median yield of around 140,000 T cells.

The data were produced by immunoSEQ multiplex PCR, yet TCRdb's version contains in-frame clones alone and is incomplete. The repertoire consists of approximately 48,000 clones, with approximately 86% occurring once and the leading ten covering roughly 17%. Germline trimming cut 6 bases from V and 5 bases from J; bases unmatched to any gene: 5. This CDR3 spans 14 amino acids. Germline CDR1 reads MDHEN; CDR2 reads SYDVKM. The rearrangement joins TRBV28 to TRBJ2-7, with TRBD2 matching 12 bases. The input for sequencing was PBMCs, taken around atezolizumab (anti-PD-L1) treatment. The TCR sequence derives from a man between 60 and 75 years old with urothelial cancer. The CDR3 sequence: CASRTSGRVDEQYF. The CDR3 DNA follows: TGTGCCAGCAGGACTAGCGGGAGAGTTGACGAGCAGTACTTC.